These 16 T cell receptor beta chains were sequenced from one sample in a study of cytomegalovirus exposure and HLA in healthy donors (dated by TCRdb to about 2017). The method was the immunoSEQ multiplex PCR assay. A mixture of 60 forward primers for TCR Vbeta segments and 13 reverse primers for TCR Jbeta segments was used in the multiplex PCR. Sourced from immuneACCESS, this table was stored by TCRdb with only in-frame sequences that have V and J called. A share of the clones is absent; for the studies checked, an unresolved V gene accounts for under half, and the remainder has no known explanation. Within this sample are about 160,000 clones, with approximately 81% of them counted one time only. Jointly, the top ten make up roughly 2.1% of the sample. The sequenced sample was PBMCs. The source of these receptors is a man younger than 30 in good health and CMV-seronegative.

The CDR3 region is CASSFRVLRETQYF. The CDR3 DNA follows: TGTGCCAGCAGCTTCAGGGTTCTACGAGAGACCCAGTACTTC. The chain couples TRBV5-6 to TRBJ2-5, with D possibly being TRBD1 (5 bases). Trimming pared 2 bases from V and 4 bases from J, leaving 12 bases between. The germline V gene has CDR1 SGHDT and CDR2 YYEEEE. This CDR3 region has 14 residues.

The chain carries TRBV28 and TRBJ1-4; possibly TRBD1 for D (6 bases). Germline V gene lookup returns CDR1 MDHEN and CDR2 SYDVKM. V was clipped by 7 bases and J by 11 bases, with 8 bases between them. The CDR3 spans 10 residues. In DNA, the CDR3 is TGTGCCAGCAAAAGGGGGAAACTGTTTTTT. It translates to CASKRGKLFF.

The chain joins TRBV7-2 to TRBJ2-1; 15 positions agree with TRBD2. The CDR3 runs 18 residues. Trimming at V came to 0 bases and at J to 3 bases, leaving 3 bases not matched to a gene. The germline V gene has CDR1 SGHTA and CDR2 FQGNSA. The chain's CDR3 is CASSLALGLAGGYNEQFF. The CDR3 bases are TGTGCCAGCAGCTTAGCGTTGGGACTAGCGGGAGGCTACAATGAGCAGTTCTTC.

This sequence joins TRBV28 and TRBJ2-3; no definite D call. CDR1 and CDR2 (germline): MDHEN, SYDVKM. CDR3 length: 14 residues. Deletions cut 2 bases from V and 0 bases from J, with 6 bases between. CDR3 sequence (DNA): TGTGCCAGCAGTTTAGGCAAAAGCACAGATACGCAGTATTTT. It is translated as CASSLGKSTDTQYF.

The chain recombines TRBV2 with TRBJ2-5; 7 bases fit TRBD1. Germline CDR1 is SNHLY and CDR2 is FYNNEI. The V and J ends lost 1 base and 1 base, in that order; junction bases with no gene match: 12. The CDR3 has 18 amino acids. The DNA of the CDR3 is TGTGCCAGCAGTGAAGACGGGGACAGACTGGGGGCCCAAGAGACCCAGTACTTC. This codes for CASSEDGDRLGAQETQYF. Variable domain in full (rest from reference TRBV2 and TRBJ2-5): EPEVTQTPSHQVTQMGQEVILRCVPISNHLYFYWYRQILGQKVEFLVSFYNNEISEKSEIFDDQFSVERPDGSNFTLKIRSTKLEDSAMYFCASSEDGDRLGAQETQYFGPGTRLLVL.

CDR3: CASSSGRGVTDTQYF. CDR3 DNA: TGCGCCAGCTCTAGCGGGAGGGGGGTCACAGATACGCAGTATTTT. V gene TRBV5-1 combines with J gene TRBJ2-3, with 12 bases fitting TRBD2. Trimming cost V 7 bases and J 2 bases; bases outside gene matches: 5. The germline V gene has CDR1 SGHRS and CDR2 YFSETQ. This CDR3 is 15 amino acids long.

The chain has TRBV7-2 and TRBJ1-2; TRBD1 might be the D (5 bases). The CDR3 is 15 amino acids. V was cut by 5 bases and J by 1 base, with 14 bases left in between. The germline V gene encodes CDR1 SGHTA and CDR2 FQGNSA. This chain's CDR3 is CASSPRQLINYGYTF. In DNA, the CDR3 is TGTGCCAGCAGCCCCCGACAGCTTATTAACTATGGCTACACCTTC.

The sample holds a few counts of this clone. V gene TRBV7-2 combines with J gene TRBJ2-7, with 7 bases matching TRBD2. V dropped 6 bases and J dropped 4; count of bases not matched to a gene: 6. The CDR3 is made up of 13 amino acids. Germline loops: CDR1 SGHTA, CDR2 FQGNSA. The CDR3 coding sequence is TGTGCCAGCAGACTCAGCGGGGTGTACGAGCAGTACTTC. This sequence encodes CASRLSGVYEQYF.

This clone was recorded a few times. The rearrangement joins TRBV9 to TRBJ2-1, with TRBD1 identical over 8 bases. The CDR3 sequence is 16 residues long. J gave up 2 bases and V 0 bases, and 4 bases lay outside the gene matches. Germline CDR1 SGDLS, CDR2 YYNGEE. CDR3 protein: CASSVVDRAPYNEQFF. The CDR3 DNA reads as TGTGCCAGCAGCGTAGTGGACAGGGCTCCCTACAATGAGCAGTTCTTC. Full variable domain (missing parts from reference TRBV9 and TRBJ2-1): DSGVTQTPKHLITATGQRVTLRCSPRSGDLSVYWYQQSLDQGLQFLIQYYNGEERAKGNILERFSAQQFPDLHSELNLSSLELGDSALYFCASSVVDRAPYNEQFFGPGTRLTVL.

The chain combines TRBV6-5 with TRBJ1-4; 9 positions agree with TRBD1. The V and J ends lost 5 bases and 6 bases, in that order; junction bases with no gene match: 4. The V gene's germline CDR1 is MNHEY and CDR2 SVGAGI. There are 14 residues in the CDR3. As DNA, the CDR3 is TGTGCCAGCAGTCGCCGGGACAGGGATGAAAAACTGTTTTTT. It codes for CASSRRDRDEKLFF.

J is TRBJ2-5 and V is TRBV29-1; a possible D gene is TRBD2 (5 bases). The ends were cut back, 3 bases at V and 5 bases at J, with 10 bases in the middle. The CDR3 is 12 residues long. Per the germline V gene, CDR1 is SQVTM and CDR2 is ANQGSEA. DNA of the CDR3: TGCAGCGTTGAGGCCCGAGGGGAGACCCAGTACTTC. Protein sequence: CSVEARGETQYF.

Here the CDR3 reads CASKGGVLTF. CDR3 coding DNA: TGTGCCAGCAAGGGAGGCGTCCTGACTTTC. V usage is TRBV28 and J usage is TRBJ2-6; tentative D call: TRBD2 (6 bases). Trimming stripped 7 bases from V and 12 bases from J, with 7 bases between. The CDR3 is 10 residues long. Germline CDR1 is MDHEN and CDR2 is SYDVKM.

The J gene is TRBJ2-7, the V gene TRBV7-6; 7 bases map to TRBD2. CDR1 and CDR2 from the germline V gene are SGHVS and FNYEAQ. This CDR3 is 16 amino acids long. With 1 base clipped from V and 1 base from J, the junction kept 7 bases outside the gene matches. CDR3 bases: TGTGCCAGCAGCTTAGGGGCGTGGGGGGGGTCCTACGAGCAGTACTTC. This translates into CASSLGAWGGSYEQYF.

The chain employs TRBV7-9 and TRBJ2-4; TRBD1 matches at 7 bases. CDR1 is SEHNR and CDR2 is FQNEAQ in the germline V gene (reference sequence). With 2 bases clipped from V and 3 bases from J, the junction kept 7 bases outside the gene matches. The CDR3 is 16 residues long. The CDR3 DNA is TGTGCCAGCAGCTTACTGAGAAGGGACAGCAAAAACATTCAGTACTTC. It translates to CASSLLRRDSKNIQYF.

The chain couples TRBV5-4 to TRBJ2-5; no clear D. Germline lookup yields CDR1 SGHNT and CDR2 YYREEE (reference sequence). CDR3 size: 13 residues. Trimming removed 1 base from V and 1 base from J, with 5 bases in between. The CDR3 sequence: CASSLRSQETQYF. The CDR3 nucleotides read TGTGCCAGCAGCTTGCGGAGCCAAGAGACCCAGTACTTC.

CDR3 sequence: CASSPRLELNEQFF. The CDR3 nucleotides read TGTGCCAGCAGTCCTAGACTAGAACTCAATGAGCAGTTCTTC. The V and J genes are TRBV28 and TRBJ2-1; possible D gene TRBD2, 6 bases. CDR1 is MDHEN, CDR2 SYDVKM, per germline. The CDR3 length is 14 residues. V lost 5 bases, J lost 6 bases, and 14 bases lay in between.